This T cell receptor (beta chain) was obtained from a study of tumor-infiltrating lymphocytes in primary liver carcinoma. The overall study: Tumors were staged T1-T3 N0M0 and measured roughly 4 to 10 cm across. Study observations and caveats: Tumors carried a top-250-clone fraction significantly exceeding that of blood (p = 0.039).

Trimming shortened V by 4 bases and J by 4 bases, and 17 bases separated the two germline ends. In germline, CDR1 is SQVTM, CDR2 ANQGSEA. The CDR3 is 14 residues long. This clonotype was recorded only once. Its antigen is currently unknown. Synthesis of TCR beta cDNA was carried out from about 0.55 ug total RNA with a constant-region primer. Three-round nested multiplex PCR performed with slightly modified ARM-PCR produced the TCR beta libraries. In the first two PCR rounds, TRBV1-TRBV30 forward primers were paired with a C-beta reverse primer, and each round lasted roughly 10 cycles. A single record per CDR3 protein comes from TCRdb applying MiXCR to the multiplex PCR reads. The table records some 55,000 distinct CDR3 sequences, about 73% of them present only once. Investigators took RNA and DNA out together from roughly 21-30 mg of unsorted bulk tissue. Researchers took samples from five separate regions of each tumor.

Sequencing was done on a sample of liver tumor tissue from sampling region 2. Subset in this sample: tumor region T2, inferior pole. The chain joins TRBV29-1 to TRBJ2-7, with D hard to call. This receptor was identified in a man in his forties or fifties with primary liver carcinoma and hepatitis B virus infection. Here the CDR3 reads CSVGVSLSRYEQYF. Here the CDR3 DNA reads TGCAGCGTTGGGGTTTCCCTTTCGAGGTACGAGCAGTACTTC.